Listed below are T cell receptor beta chains from one sample, sequenced in a study of T cell repertoires in cytomegalovirus infection. TCRdb reanalysed the reads using MiXCR and keeps one entry per CDR3 protein. The sample lists fewer than 950,000 distinct CDR3 sequences, about 31% occurring once. The antigens these receptors bind are not known. Material: cultured CD8+ T cells from PBMCs, obtained from culture after CMV antigen stimulation. The receptors were gathered from a human donor in good health (CMV status not recorded). Some clones in this sample may be carry-over from other donors' samples. Each CDR3 is given with its conserved first and last residue. Each record gives: V gene, J gene, CDR3 protein.

V gene: TRBV7-6; J gene: TRBJ2-2; CDR3 protein: CASSPSGVRELFF
V gene: TRBV6-8; J gene: TRBJ1-2; CDR3 protein: CASSYGDRGGWGPNYGYTF
V gene: TRBV5-1; J gene: TRBJ2-5; CDR3 protein: CASSPVPREETQYF
V gene: TRBV6-6; J gene: TRBJ2-1; CDR3 protein: CASSWGQYNEQFF
V gene: TRBV23-1; J gene: TRBJ1-4; CDR3 protein: CASTQGANYNEKLFF
V gene: TRBV13; J gene: TRBJ2-3; CDR3 protein: CASRLQLAGGPGDPDTQYF
V gene: TRBV19; J gene: TRBJ2-1; CDR3 protein: CASTLGLAGGYNEQFF
V gene: TRBV5-6; J gene: TRBJ1-2; CDR3 protein: CASSFAFTNYGYTF
V gene: TRBV4-1; J gene: TRBJ2-7; CDR3 protein: CASSQGTGGEGGGQYF
V gene: TRBV27; J gene: TRBJ2-7; CDR3 protein: CASSFAAGGYEQYF
V gene: TRBV27; J gene: TRBJ1-1; CDR3 protein: CASSKGGGNTEAFF
V gene: TRBV7-9; J gene: TRBJ2-7; CDR3 protein: CASSLGQLYEQYF
V gene: TRBV29-1; J gene: TRBJ1-1; CDR3 protein: CSVDQPLRDKAFF
V gene: TRBV7-8; J gene: TRBJ1-1; CDR3 protein: CASSPIQGDLPNTEAFF
V gene: TRBV4-1; J gene: TRBJ2-1; CDR3 protein: CASSQEWINEQFF
V gene: TRBV9; J gene: TRBJ2-1; CDR3 protein: CASSKYRDSYNEQFF
V gene: TRBV6-1; J gene: TRBJ1-2; CDR3 protein: CASSVDRAASYGYTF
V gene: TRBV2; J gene: TRBJ2-1; CDR3 protein: CASSEAPALPYNEQFF
V gene: TRBV6-5; J gene: TRBJ2-1; CDR3 protein: CASSGQPSSYNEQFF
V gene: TRBV4-1; J gene: TRBJ1-4; CDR3 protein: CASSPRPQGNEKLFF
V gene: TRBV6-2/TRBV6-3; J gene: TRBJ1-1; CDR3 protein: CASSLGHTNTEAFF
V gene: TRBV7-2; J gene: TRBJ2-6; CDR3 protein: CASSVRANPSANVLTF
V gene: TRBV12-3/TRBV12-4; J gene: TRBJ2-5; CDR3 protein: CASSLIYNASPGGETQYF
V gene: TRBV7-9; J gene: TRBJ2-6; CDR3 protein: CASSFRIDRASGANVLTF
V gene: TRBV25-1; J gene: TRBJ1-1; CDR3 protein: CASSVGGSEAFF
V gene: TRBV29-1; J gene: TRBJ2-1; CDR3 protein: CSVEDGVSYNEQFF
V gene: TRBV20-1; J gene: TRBJ2-3; CDR3 protein: CSARPPWSPSTDTQYF
V gene: TRBV24-1; J gene: TRBJ2-3; CDR3 protein: CATSDLFGAGRTDTQYF
V gene: TRBV5-1; J gene: TRBJ2-3; CDR3 protein: CASSAGTNLHTDTQYF
V gene: TRBV7-8; J gene: TRBJ1-1; CDR3 protein: CASSLSRAGTEAFF
V gene: TRBV7-2; J gene: TRBJ1-1; CDR3 protein: CASSLIGEAFF
V gene: TRBV6-1; J gene: TRBJ2-7; CDR3 protein: CASSFVGGDEQYF
V gene: TRBV12-5; J gene: TRBJ1-1; CDR3 protein: CASGFGGGRESDTEAFF
V gene: TRBV27; J gene: TRBJ1-2; CDR3 protein: CASRGGGYGYTF
V gene: TRBV11-1; J gene: TRBJ2-5; CDR3 protein: CASSFHRTGAETQYF
V gene: TRBV6-6; J gene: TRBJ1-1; CDR3 protein: CASRNQRTGPNTEAFF
V gene: TRBV7-2; J gene: TRBJ2-5; CDR3 protein: CASTPGVAGETGTQYF
V gene: TRBV28; J gene: TRBJ2-1; CDR3 protein: CANSWTNHNEQFF
V gene: TRBV27; J gene: TRBJ1-1; CDR3 protein: CASTDLRAPATEAFF
V gene: TRBV20-1; J gene: TRBJ1-2; CDR3 protein: CSALDRGKGYTF
V gene: TRBV6-5; J gene: TRBJ2-3; CDR3 protein: CASSYSLGSSTDTQYF
V gene: TRBV27; J gene: TRBJ1-1; CDR3 protein: CASSLWGLGQNTEAFF
V gene: TRBV10-3; J gene: TRBJ2-3; CDR3 protein: CAIRIAGGPTDTQYF
V gene: TRBV19; J gene: TRBJ2-1; CDR3 protein: CASSRRQEIYNEQFF
V gene: TRBV12-5; J gene: TRBJ1-1; CDR3 protein: CASGLAENTEAFF
V gene: TRBV7-2; J gene: TRBJ1-4; CDR3 protein: CASSPGTATNEKLFF
V gene: TRBV7-6; J gene: TRBJ1-2; CDR3 protein: CASSLAKKGQGSSGYTF
V gene: TRBV4-1; J gene: TRBJ1-5; CDR3 protein: CASSPPGVENQPQHF
V gene: TRBV4-1; J gene: TRBJ1-3; CDR3 protein: CASSQGATGSGNTIYF
V gene: TRBV19; J gene: TRBJ2-3; CDR3 protein: CASSIRGVSTDTQYF
V gene: TRBV7-9; J gene: TRBJ1-1; CDR3 protein: CASNTIGDTEAFF
V gene: TRBV7-8; J gene: TRBJ2-2; CDR3 protein: CASSFPGQGAPNTGELFF
V gene: TRBV19; J gene: TRBJ2-7; CDR3 protein: CASSIDHLLLGKTYEQYF
V gene: TRBV9; J gene: TRBJ1-3; CDR3 protein: CASTEGTSGGNTIYF
V gene: TRBV27; J gene: TRBJ1-1; CDR3 protein: CASSLVAGPMNTEAFF
V gene: TRBV4-1; J gene: TRBJ1-2; CDR3 protein: CASSQGLRDRALNGYTF
V gene: TRBV7-6; J gene: TRBJ2-5; CDR3 protein: CASSLAEHRRVETQYF
V gene: TRBV27; J gene: TRBJ1-3; CDR3 protein: CASSAGQFHTIYF